The 16 T cell receptor beta chains below were found in one sample sequenced in a study of blood T cell repertoires in COVID-19. Measured with immunoSEQ multiplex PCR; TCRdb has only the in-frame clones, and not every one. The sample lists roughly 300,000 clones; roughly 87% were seen once. The specimen was PBMCs or T cells enriched from blood (not recorded which). These receptors were collected from a woman aged 30 to 39 who had recovered from COVID-19.

V usage is TRBV7-2 and J usage is TRBJ1-5, with unresolved D. Trimming took 2 bases from V and 5 from J, leaving 4 bases between them. From germline, CDR1 is SGHTA and CDR2 FQGNSA. This CDR3 has 12 amino acids. The CDR3 region has the DNA TGTGCCAGCAGCTTACAGGATCAGCCCCAGCATTTT. Protein product: CASSLQDQPQHF.

This clone was observed once. The chain links TRBV6-1 to TRBJ1-5, with 7 bases that match TRBD1. This CDR3 has 16 amino acids. V lost 4 bases to trimming and J lost 4 bases; unmatched junction nucleotides: 10. Germline V lookup: CDR1 MNHNS, CDR2 SASEGT. The DNA of the CDR3 is TGTGCCAGCAGTGTATCCGTGGGACAGATGAATCAGCCCCAGCATTTT. Protein product: CASSVSVGQMNQPQHF.

This chain connects TRBV19 to TRBJ2-1; TRBD1 matches 8 bases. CDR3 length: 16 amino acids. CDR1 and CDR2 from the germline V gene are LNHDA and SQIVND (reference sequence). V dropped 5 bases and J dropped 6; count of bases not matched to a gene: 12. For the CDR3, the DNA is TGTGCCAGTAGTCGACCGGGGACAGGCGCTTTCAATGAGCAGTTCTTC. It codes for CASSRPGTGAFNEQFF.

This chain links TRBV7-2 with TRBJ2-7; no reliable D call. The germline gives CDR1 SGHTA, CDR2 FQGNSA. Trimming stripped 5 bases from V and 7 bases from J, with 15 bases between. The CDR3 consists of 13 residues. CDR3 amino acids: CASSLGYRGEQYF. CDR3 nucleotide sequence: TGTGCCAGCAGCCTAGGATACCGCGGTGAGCAGTACTTC.

The chain joins TRBV28 to TRBJ2-7, with unresolved D. V lost 5 bases and J lost 1, with 15 bases in between. Germline-derived CDR1 and CDR2 are MDHEN and SYDVKM. The CDR3 spans 15 residues. The CDR3 loop reads CASSIYRWVSYEQYF. The DNA of the CDR3 is TGTGCCAGCAGTATCTACAGATGGGTTTCCTACGAGCAGTACTTC.

This chain connects TRBV4-3 to TRBJ2-1; 9 nucleotides agree with TRBD1. CDR3 length: 15 amino acids. From germline, CDR1 is LGHNA and CDR2 YSLEER. J lost 15 bases, V lost 1 base, and 13 bases had no gene match. The CDR3 loop reads CASSQGGTGHIILFF. The CDR3 DNA sequence: TGCGCCAGCAGCCAAGGTGGGACAGGGCACATAATACTGTTCTTC.

This clone was detected only once. The sample holds other DNA sequences that translate to the same CDR3. This sequence joins TRBV5-1 and TRBJ1-1; 7 nucleotides align to TRBD1. With 3 bases clipped from V and 1 base from J, the junction kept 3 bases outside the gene matches. There are 14 residues in the CDR3. The germline V gene encodes CDR1 SGHRS and CDR2 YFSETQ. This CDR3 is CASSSQGGNTEAFF. The CDR3 nucleotides are TGCGCCAGCAGCTCTCAGGGGGGGAACACTGAAGCTTTCTTT.

The J gene is TRBJ1-6, the V gene TRBV23-1; D is unclear. TRBV23-1 is an ORF; its function is uncertain. The CDR3 totals 16 residues. V was pared by 0 bases and J by 0 bases, with 6 bases between. The CDR3 DNA reads as TGCGCCAGCAGTCAATCGGCCTCCTCCTATAATTCACCCCTCCACTTT. Translated: CASSQSASSYNSPLHF.

DNA for the CDR3: TGTGCCAGCAGCGGAACGACCGAAAAAAGGGGGAAACTGTTTTTT. Translated: CASSGTTEKRGKLFF. The chain has TRBV6-5 and TRBJ1-4, with D possibly TRBD1 on 6 matching bases. The germline V and J ends were trimmed by 6 bases and 11 bases, with 22 bases remaining between them. The CDR3 is 15 amino acids. The germline gives CDR1 MNHEY, CDR2 SVGAGI.

The chain has TRBV10-1 and TRBJ1-1; a weak D match, TRBD1 (5 bases). V lost 6 bases, J lost 2 bases, and 13 bases lay in between. Germline V gives CDR1 WNHNN, CDR2 SYGVQD (reference sequence). The CDR3 sequence is 14 residues long. CDR3 protein: CASSDSRKNTEAFF. CDR3 nucleotides: TGCGCCAGCAGCGACAGTCGAAAAAACACTGAAGCTTTCTTT.

The chain is built from TRBV19 and TRBJ2-6; 9 bases align to TRBD1. V trimming: 4 bases; J trimming: 4 bases; junction bases outside the gene matches: 11. The CDR3 totals 18 residues. Germline CDR1 is LNHDA and CDR2 is SQIVND (reference sequence). CDR3 bases: TGTGCCAGTAGTACCAGGGACAGGGTGAACTCCGGGGCCAACGTCCTGACTTTC. As protein: CASSTRDRVNSGANVLTF.

This chain links TRBV28 with TRBJ1-1; D possibly corresponds to TRBD1 (6 bases). Germline V gene data show CDR1 as MDHEN and CDR2 as SYDVKM. The CDR3 loop spans 17 amino acids. V dropped 1 base and J dropped 1 base, with 16 bases sitting between them. The CDR3 coding sequence is TGTGCCAGCAGTTTATTAGCAGGGGACTATTCGAACACTGAAGCTTTCTTT. As protein: CASSLLAGDYSNTEAFF.

This clone has only a few counts. The CDR3 here is CASKGQEGEKLFF. The CDR3 DNA sequence: TGTGCCAGCAAGGGACAAGAGGGTGAAAAACTGTTTTTT. The chain recombines TRBV2 with TRBJ1-4; the D gene is possibly TRBD1 (6 bases). The CDR3 contains 13 residues. Germline V gives CDR1 SNHLY, CDR2 FYNNEI. Trimming took off 7 bases at V and 7 bases at J, with 13 bases between the two ends.

The chain links TRBV30 to TRBJ1-2, with TRBD1 as a possible D gene (6 bases). The V and J ends lost 5 bases and 4 bases respectively, with 17 bases between them. The CDR3 runs to 14 residues. Per the germline V gene, CDR1 is GTSNPN and CDR2 is SVGIG (reference sequence). The CDR3 sequence: CAWDIGGASYGYTF. CDR3 DNA sequence: TGTGCCTGGGATATAGGGGGGGCCTCCTATGGCTACACCTTC.

This chain links TRBV5-1 with TRBJ1-4; D not resolved. V lost 1 base and J 2 bases, leaving 6 bases between the germline ends. There are 14 residues in the CDR3. Germline V lookup: CDR1 SGHRS, CDR2 YFSETQ. The CDR3: CASSLSGTNEKLFF. The DNA of the CDR3 is TGCGCCAGCAGCTTGTCGGGGACTAATGAAAAACTGTTTTTT.

This chain joins TRBV2 and TRBJ2-7; perhaps TRBD1 as D (5 bases). Germline V gene data show CDR1 as SNHLY and CDR2 as FYNNEI. The CDR3 is made up of 16 amino acids. Between the trimmed V and J ends, which lost 7 bases and 6 bases, there was a span of 25 bases. The CDR3 nucleotides read TGTGCCAGCACCGACGACATCAGCCTCCCAGGGTGCGAGCAGTACTTC. Translation: CASTDDISLPGCEQYF.